The 2 T cell receptor beta chains below were found in one sample sequenced in a study of radiotherapy plus CTLA-4 blockade in lung cancer. TCRdb's table, derived via immunoSEQ multiplex PCR, lists solely in-frame clones and lacks some. This sample has 30,000 to 40,000 clones, with roughly 71% found just once. The sample here was peripheral blood, taken from a patient treated with radiotherapy plus ipilimumab. These receptors were collected from a human donor with non-small cell lung cancer who had stable disease on radiotherapy plus ipilimumab.

This clone was seen more than once but under ten times. This sequence joins TRBV6-1 and TRBJ1-1; D is ambiguous. The CDR3 covers 13 residues. The V gene's germline CDR1 is MNHNS and CDR2 SASEGT. The V end lost 6 bases, the J end lost 6 bases, and 14 bases lay between the germline ends. This chain's CDR3 is CASREDLGAEAFF. The CDR3 DNA reads TGTGCCAGCAGAGAGGACCTTGGGGCTGAAGCTTTCTTT.

The chain uses TRBV7-2 and TRBJ2-5; D is perhaps TRBD1 (5 bases). The ends were cut back, 5 bases at V and 4 bases at J, with 11 bases in the middle. Germline V gives CDR1 SGHTA, CDR2 FQGNSA. The CDR3 has 13 amino acids. Here the CDR3 DNA reads TGTGCCAGCAGCGTAAGGGGTCCAGAGACCCAGTACTTC. Protein product: CASSVRGPETQYF.